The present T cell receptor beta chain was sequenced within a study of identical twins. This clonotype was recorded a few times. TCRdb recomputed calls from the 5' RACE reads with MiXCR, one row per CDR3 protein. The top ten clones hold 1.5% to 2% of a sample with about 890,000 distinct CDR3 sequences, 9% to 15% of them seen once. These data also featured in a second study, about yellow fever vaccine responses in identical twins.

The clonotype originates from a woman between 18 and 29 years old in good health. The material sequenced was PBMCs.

CDR3 in DNA: TGTGCCAGCAGCTCCGCGCAGGGGGCGCGTACTGAAGCTTTCTTT. Its protein product is CASSSAQGARTEAFF. This chain joins TRBV7-9 and TRBJ1-1; 8 bases agree with TRBD1. V was pared by 4 bases and J by 5 bases, with 9 bases of the junction left unmatched. The CDR3 is 15 amino acids. In germline, CDR1 is SEHNR, CDR2 FQNEAQ (reference sequence).